These 30 T cell receptor beta chains were all obtained from the same sample, sequenced in a study of sequential checkpoint blockade in melanoma. Specified treatment: randomized to nivolumab then ipilimumab (arm A) or the reverse (arm B). The table came from immunoSEQ multiplex PCR; TCRdb's copy has only in-frame clones and leaves some out. In the table there are about 19,000 clones, around four fifths of which are singletons. The source was CD8+ T cells sorted from blood (inferred from file names), collected from a patient given nivolumab and ipilimumab in sequence. Receptors originate from a human donor with melanoma.

The rearrangement joins TRBV28 to TRBJ1-4; 10 nucleotides agree with TRBD1. Germline loops: CDR1 MDHEN, CDR2 SYDVKM. The CDR3 consists of 15 residues. J gave up 8 bases and V 6 bases, and 9 bases lay outside the gene matches. CDR3 DNA sequence: TGTGCCAGCAGGGGGGGGACAGGGGTGGGGGAAAAACTGTTTTTT. Translating gives CASRGGTGVGEKLFF. The full variable domain, rest sourced from reference TRBV28 and TRBJ1-4, is DVKVTQSSRYLVKRTGEKVFLECVQDMDHENMFWYRQDPGLGLRLIYFSYDVKMKEKGDIPEGYSVSREKKERFSLILESASTNQTSMYLCASRGGTGVGEKLFFGSGTQLSVL.

This clone has a single count. The chain uses TRBV13 and TRBJ2-7; D not resolved. This CDR3 has 13 amino acids. V lost 1 base and J lost 3, with 7 bases in between. CDR1 is PRHDT and CDR2 is FYEKMQ in the germline V gene (reference sequence). CDR3 DNA: TGTGCCAGCAGCTTAGCACAAAGCTACGAGCAGTACTTC. This translates into CASSLAQSYEQYF.

This rearrangement joins TRBV29-1 to TRBJ1-2; TRBD1 aligns across 10 bases. Germline V gene data show CDR1 as SQVTM and CDR2 as ANQGSEA. With 4 bases clipped from V and 8 bases from J, the junction kept 4 bases outside the gene matches. This CDR3 is built from 12 residues. CDR3 nucleotide sequence: TGCAGCGTTGGACAGGGGGCTGGGGGCTACACCTTC. Translation: CSVGQGAGGYTF.

The chain combines TRBV19 with TRBJ2-3, with D perhaps matching TRBD1 (5 bases). CDR1 and CDR2 from the germline V gene are LNHDA and SQIVND (reference sequence). The CDR3 totals 14 residues. With 6 bases removed from V and 11 bases from J, the gap between germline ends came to 21 bases. Here the CDR3 DNA reads TGTGCCAGTAGAGGGGATCTCGAGTCAGGAGTGCAGTATTTT. Protein sequence: CASRGDLESGVQYF.

The chain couples TRBV11-2 to TRBJ2-2; perhaps TRBD1 as D (6 bases). Germline V gives CDR1 SGHAT, CDR2 FQNNGV. The CDR3 loop spans 15 amino acids. The V gene lost 2 bases and the J gene lost 7 bases, with 14 bases spanning the gap. CDR3 in amino acids: CASSLFVTGHGELFF. The CDR3 nucleotides read TGTGCCAGCAGCTTATTTGTAACAGGGCACGGGGAGCTGTTTTTT.

The rearrangement links TRBV27 to TRBJ2-3; D gene unclear. Between the trimmed V and J ends, which lost 9 bases and 0 bases, there was a span of 10 bases. The CDR3 is made up of 13 amino acids. Looked up from germline, CDR1 is MNHEY and CDR2 is SMNVEV (reference sequence). CDR3 in DNA: TGTGCCAGTTGCGGTGGTAGCACAGATACGCAGTATTTT. Translating gives CASCGGSTDTQYF.

V and J are TRBV5-6 and TRBJ2-5, with TRBD2 as a possible D gene (6 bases). The V end lost 2 bases, the J end lost 4 bases, and 15 bases lay between the germline ends. There are 15 residues in the CDR3. Germline assignment: CDR1 SGHDT and CDR2 YYEEEE. CDR3 DNA sequence: TGTGCCAGCAGCTTCGGCGGGGCCCTGCGAGAGACCCAGTACTTC. Translation gives CASSFGGALRETQYF.

The chain combines TRBV7-2 with TRBJ2-1; the D gene is possibly TRBD2 (6 bases). CDR3 length: 11 amino acids. CDR1 and CDR2 (germline): SGHTA, FQGNSA. V was trimmed by 7 bases and J by 9 bases, leaving 10 bases between them. The CDR3: CASTWDSEQFF. The CDR3 DNA reads TGTGCCAGCACCTGGGACTCTGAGCAGTTCTTC.

V and J are TRBV6-1 and TRBJ2-1; 8 bases are shared with TRBD1. Germline lookup yields CDR1 MNHNS and CDR2 SASEGT. Losses at the gene ends were 4 bases for V and 3 bases for J; bases not matched to a gene: 11. The CDR3 has 17 amino acids. The chain's CDR3 is CASSVTQPGQVYNEQFF. As DNA, the CDR3 is TGTGCCAGCAGTGTAACCCAACCGGGACAGGTCTACAATGAGCAGTTCTTC.

The chain combines TRBV9 with TRBJ2-1, with D possibly matching TRBD1 (5 bases). Trimming shortened V by 0 bases and J by 13 bases, and 23 bases separated the two germline ends. This CDR3 is 16 amino acids long. The germline V gene encodes CDR1 SGDLS and CDR2 YYNGEE. The CDR3 is CASSVAWAGNLKSQFF. DNA for the CDR3: TGTGCCAGCAGCGTAGCTTGGGCAGGGAACCTCAAGTCCCAGTTCTTC. Using reference TRBV9 and TRBJ2-1 for the parts outside the CDR3, the full variable domain is DSGVTQTPKHLITATGQRVTLRCSPRSGDLSVYWYQQSLDQGLQFLIQYYNGEERAKGNILERFSAQQFPDLHSELNLSSLELGDSALYFCASSVAWAGNLKSQFFGPGTRLTVL.

The V gene is TRBV28, the J gene TRBJ1-1; D may be TRBD1 (6 bases). The V and J ends lost 5 bases and 3 bases respectively, with 13 bases between them. This CDR3 is built from 14 residues. Germline V CDR1 and CDR2: MDHEN, SYDVKM. For the CDR3, the DNA is TGTGCCAGCAGTCCCATCAACAGGGACACTGAAGCTTTCTTT. Its translation is CASSPINRDTEAFF.

This clone has only one observation. This chain connects TRBV5-1 to TRBJ2-1; no definite D call. The CDR3 loop spans 12 amino acids. The germline CDR1 and CDR2 sequences are SGHRS and YFSETQ. The V gene lost 4 bases and the J gene lost 3 bases, with 5 bases spanning the gap. The CDR3 loop reads CASSENYNEQFF. The CDR3 DNA reads TGCGCCAGCAGCGAGAACTACAATGAGCAGTTCTTC.

This clone was observed a handful of times. This chain uses TRBV19 with TRBJ2-1; 8 positions agree with TRBD2. The CDR3 runs 14 residues. Germline-derived CDR1 and CDR2 are LNHDA and SQIVND (reference sequence). V was pared by 3 bases and J by 6 bases, with 4 bases of the junction left unmatched. Written as DNA, the CDR3 is TGTGCCAGTAGTATTCTAGCGGGCCCCAATGAGCAGTTCTTC. It codes for CASSILAGPNEQFF. Variable domain in full (rest from reference TRBV19 and TRBJ2-1): DGGITQSPKYLFRKEGQNVTLSCEQNLNHDAMYWYRQDPGQGLRLIYYSQIVNDFQKGDIAEGYSVSREKKESFPLTVTSAQKNPTAFYLCASSILAGPNEQFFGPGTRLTVL.

In its sample, this clone is large. The rearrangement links TRBV28 to TRBJ1-5, with 9 nucleotides matching TRBD1. Germline V gene sequence: CDR1 MDHEN, CDR2 SYDVKM. V shed 10 bases and J 2 bases; nucleotides not matched to a gene: 12. CDR3 length: 16 residues. The CDR3 is CATWATGGAGNQPQHF. The DNA for the CDR3 is TGTGCCACTTGGGCTACAGGGGGCGCGGGCAATCAGCCCCAGCATTTT.

This clone came up a few times. The rearrangement links TRBV11-2 to TRBJ2-5; D is ambiguous. This CDR3 is 13 amino acids long. V lost 4 bases, J lost 0 bases, and 6 bases lay in between. The germline V gene has CDR1 SGHAT and CDR2 FQNNGV. CDR3 sequence: CASSSKHQETQYF. The CDR3, as DNA: TGTGCCAGCAGCTCGAAGCACCAAGAGACCCAGTACTTC.

Only a few counts were recorded for this clone. The chain links TRBV5-1 to TRBJ2-2; D not resolved. V gave up 4 bases and J gave up 3 bases, with 4 bases separating them. Germline loops: CDR1 SGHRS, CDR2 YFSETQ. CDR3 length: 12 amino acids. This CDR3 is CASSPDTGELFF. As DNA, the CDR3 is TGCGCCAGCAGCCCCGACACCGGGGAGCTGTTTTTT.

The chain combines TRBV7-6 with TRBJ1-6; D call uncertain. There are 15 residues in the CDR3. From germline, CDR1 is SGHVS and CDR2 FNYEAQ. Trimming took 1 base from V and 5 from J, leaving 9 bases between them. CDR3 amino acids: CASSLETADNSPLHF. The CDR3 DNA follows: TGTGCCAGCAGCTTAGAAACAGCTGATAATTCACCCCTCCACTTT.

This chain links TRBV6-6 with TRBJ2-7; a possible D gene is TRBD1 (5 bases). The CDR3 contains 15 residues. Trimming took 6 bases from V and 3 from J, leaving 18 bases between them. From germline, CDR1 is MNHNY and CDR2 SVGAGI (reference sequence). The CDR3 loop is CASSFYRVQGYEQYF. The DNA for the CDR3 is TGTGCCAGCAGCTTTTATCGAGTTCAGGGCTACGAGCAGTACTTC.

This clone appeared a single time. This chain connects TRBV5-3 to TRBJ1-2; TRBD1 is a possible D gene (5 bases). TRBV5-3 is an open reading frame whose function is uncertain. CDR3 size: 13 residues. The V end was cut by 5 bases, the J end by 6 bases, with 14 bases between. The CDR3 DNA is TGTGCCAGAAGTCGGTGGGGGGTCCATGGCTACACCTTC. Translation: CARSRWGVHGYTF.

The chain couples TRBV6-5 to TRBJ2-5; the D is unclear. The CDR3 contains 15 residues. Per germline, CDR1 MNHEY and CDR2 SVGAGI. Trimming took off 1 base at V and 2 bases at J, with 11 bases between the two ends. The CDR3 sequence: CASSYLPRDQETQYF. CDR3 sequence (DNA): TGTGCCAGCAGTTACTTGCCTAGAGATCAAGAGACCCAGTACTTC.

The rearrangement joins TRBV5-1 to TRBJ2-1; 13 nucleotides line up with TRBD2. The CDR3 consists of 15 residues. The trim removed 4 bases at V and 3 bases at J, leaving 1 base unmatched. Germline V gene lookup returns CDR1 SGHRS and CDR2 YFSETQ. Here the CDR3 reads CASSRTSGGYNEQFF. The CDR3 DNA is TGCGCCAGCAGCCGGACTAGCGGGGGCTACAATGAGCAGTTCTTC.

The gene calls are TRBV28 and TRBJ2-5, with TRBD1 as a possible D gene (6 bases). The DNA end lines up better with TRBJ2-7; the J call may be wrong. Germline CDR1 is MDHEN and CDR2 is SYDVKM. CDR3 length equals 15 residues. CDR3 sequence: CASSLRPGVSYEQYF. The CDR3 nucleotides read TGTGCCAGCAGTTTACGGCCAGGGGTTAGTTACGAGCAGTACTTC.

This chain connects TRBV11-2 to TRBJ2-1; TRBD2 agrees at 10 bases. The V segment lost 2 bases and the J segment 6 bases; nucleotides outside the gene matches: 4. The germline V gene has CDR1 SGHAT and CDR2 FQNNGV. The CDR3 runs to 15 residues. The CDR3: CASSLSGGVPNEQFF. CDR3 nucleotide sequence: TGTGCCAGCAGCTTAAGCGGGGGGGTACCCAATGAGCAGTTCTTC.

In its sample, this clone was seen a few times. V and J are TRBV19 and TRBJ2-7; no clear D gene. Looked up from germline, CDR1 is LNHDA and CDR2 is SQIVND (reference sequence). The CDR3 runs 13 residues. V lost 0 bases and J lost 2, with 5 bases in between. The CDR3 loop reads CASSIEAAYEQYF. The CDR3 DNA is TGTGCCAGTAGTATAGAGGCAGCCTACGAGCAGTACTTC.

The chain is built from TRBV18 and TRBJ1-4, with TRBD1 matching over 10 bases. Trimming took 5 bases from V and 4 from J; bases not matched to a gene: 4. The CDR3 is 15 amino acids. Germline loops: CDR1 KGHSH, CDR2 LQKENI. CDR3 DNA: TGTGCCAGCTCATCGGGACAGGGGATTAATGAAAAACTGTTTTTT. Its protein product is CASSSGQGINEKLFF.

This clone turned up a few times. This sequence joins TRBV7-6 and TRBJ2-1, with 10 bases lining up with TRBD2. CDR1 SGHVS and CDR2 FNYEAQ come from the germline V gene. With 6 bases clipped from V and 7 bases from J, the junction kept 6 bases outside the gene matches. This CDR3 comprises 14 residues. The CDR3 loop is CASSMSGRANEQFF. The CDR3 bases are TGTGCCAGCAGTATGAGCGGGAGGGCTAATGAGCAGTTCTTC.

This chain uses TRBV6-5 with TRBJ2-1; 10 nucleotides agree with TRBD2. V was pared by 2 bases and J by 9 bases, with 7 bases of the junction left unmatched. The germline gives CDR1 MNHEY, CDR2 SVGAGI. CDR3 length: 15 amino acids. CDR3 coding DNA: TGTGCCAGCAGTTACCTAGCGGGAGCCCCGGCTGAGCAGTTCTTC. Encoded protein: CASSYLAGAPAEQFF.

The chain combines TRBV2 with TRBJ2-7; D may be TRBD1 (6 bases). This CDR3 is 13 amino acids long. Germline CDR1 SNHLY, CDR2 FYNNEI. Trimming left V 5 bases short and J 1 base short, with 9 bases between. The CDR3: CASSPGQSYEQYF. The CDR3 nucleotides are TGTGCCAGCAGTCCAGGACAGTCCTACGAGCAGTACTTC. The whole variable domain, filled in from reference TRBV2 and TRBJ2-7, reads EPEVTQTPSHQVTQMGQEVILRCVPISNHLYFYWYRQILGQKVEFLVSFYNNEISEKSEIFDDQFSVERPDGSNFTLKIRSTKLEDSAMYFCASSPGQSYEQYFGPGTRLTVT.

The CDR3 loop reads CASSANGALNTEAFF. The CDR3 bases are TGTGCCAGCAGCGCCAATGGGGCGTTGAACACTGAAGCTTTCTTT. The chain is built from TRBV7-3 and TRBJ1-1; a possible D gene is TRBD1 (5 bases). V lost 5 bases and J 0 bases, leaving 13 bases between the germline ends. The CDR3 runs 15 residues. Germline lookup yields CDR1 SGHTA and CDR2 FQGTGA.

The chain uses TRBV5-1 and TRBJ1-1, with D tentatively TRBD1 (6 bases). The V end was cut by 3 bases, the J end by 0 bases, with 9 bases between. This CDR3 has 14 amino acids. Per the germline V gene, CDR1 is SGHRS and CDR2 is YFSETQ. CDR3 sequence (DNA): TGCGCCAGCAGCTCAGGGGCCCTGAACACTGAAGCTTTCTTT. Translation gives CASSSGALNTEAFF.